The 2 T cell receptor beta chains reported below all come from one sample, sequenced in a study of T-cell memory formation after mild COVID-19. MiXCR, applied by TCRdb to the 5' RACE reads, yields one record per CDR3 protein. The sample holds a few hundred thousand distinct CDR3 sequences, 20% to 25% seen once. Sequencing input: PBMCs or a T cell subset sorted from them (not recorded which). Source of these receptors: a man aged 18 to 35 who had mild COVID-19 (a few samples of this study predate the infection). Cell type and time point are not known.

This clonotype has more than one count but fewer than ten. This chain links TRBV5-1 with TRBJ1-4, with a possible D match to TRBD1 (5 bases). The germline V gene has CDR1 SGHRS and CDR2 YFSETQ. This CDR3 is 15 amino acids long. V was shortened by 0 bases and J by 6 bases, with 12 bases between the two germline ends. CDR3 in amino acids: CASSLARGRDEKLFF. The CDR3 coding sequence is TGCGCCAGCAGCTTGGCTCGGGGACGCGATGAAAAACTGTTTTTT.

This clonotype has only a few counts. This chain uses TRBV4-2 with TRBJ2-2, with TRBD2 identical over 9 bases. Germline V gene sequence: CDR1 LGHNA, CDR2 YNFKEQ. With V trimmed by 4 bases and J by 4 bases, 4 bases remained unmatched. CDR3 length: 15 residues. The CDR3 nucleotides read TGTGCCAGCAGCCTAAGCGGGGGGTCCACCGGGGAGCTGTTTTTT. Encoded protein: CASSLSGGSTGELFF.